These 22 T cell receptor beta chains were all obtained from the same sample, sequenced in a study of T-cell reconstitution after alpha-beta-depleted transplantation in children. Library preparation (for TCRbeta) was performed with unique molecular identifiers. TCRdb passed the PCR reads through MiXCR, listing each CDR3 protein once. The table has fewer than 700,000 distinct CDR3 sequences, roughly 13% seen once. The sample in question was PBMCs, mostly from graft donor cells, obtained 360 days after TCRalphabeta/CD19-depleted stem cell transplant. These TCRs come from a male patient between 5 and 17 years old who had a stem cell transplant for acute myeloid leukemia, so the T cells may come from the graft donor.

This clonotype was observed at least ten times. The gene calls are TRBV11-2 and TRBJ2-5, with TRBD1 as a possible D gene (6 bases). In germline, CDR1 is SGHAT, CDR2 FQNNGV. CDR3 length equals 17 residues. Trimming stripped 0 bases from V and 5 bases from J, with 19 bases between. CDR3 DNA: TGTGCCAGCAGCTTAGAGTTTATAAAAGGGGGTCGGGAGACCCAGTACTTC. Residues: CASSLEFIKGGRETQYF.

This chain connects TRBV6-2 or TRBV6-3 to TRBJ2-1, with D possibly called TRBD1 or TRBD2 (5 bases each). This CDR3 region has 14 residues. The V and J ends lost 2 bases and 4 bases respectively, with 9 bases between them. Germline V CDR1 and CDR2: MNHEY, SVGEGT. The chain's CDR3 is CASSYRGFYNEQFF. The CDR3 DNA reads as TGTGCCAGCAGTTACCGGGGCTTTTACAATGAGCAGTTCTTC.

This clonotype was found many times. This chain uses TRBV7-6 with TRBJ2-1; 14 nucleotides align to TRBD2. V was pared by 2 bases and J by 10 bases, with 10 bases of the junction left unmatched. The germline V gene encodes CDR1 SGHVS and CDR2 FNYEAQ. CDR3 length: 17 residues. In nucleotides, the CDR3 is TGTGCCAGCAGCTTATCTGAGGGACTAGCGGGAGTCGGGGAGCAGTTCTTC. Translation gives CASSLSEGLAGVGEQFF. The entire variable domain, with the rest obtained from reference TRBV7-6 and TRBJ2-1, is as follows: GAGVSQSPRYKVTKRGQDVALRCDPISGHVSLYWYRQALGQGPEFLTYFNYEAQQDKSGLPNDRFSAERPEGSISTLTIQRTEQRDSAMYRCASSLSEGLAGVGEQFFGPGTRLTVL.

This clonotype was counted a few times. This chain joins TRBV13 and TRBJ2-7, with D unclear. The CDR3 length is 15 residues. V was pared by 0 bases and J by 0 bases, with 9 bases between. CDR1 and CDR2 (germline): PRHDT, FYEKMQ (reference sequence). The CDR3, as DNA: TGTGCCAGCAGCTTAGGCGACGGCTTCTCCTACGAGCAGTACTTC. Protein sequence: CASSLGDGFSYEQYF.

The rearrangement links TRBV12-3 or TRBV12-4 to TRBJ2-7, with 11 nucleotides matching TRBD1. The CDR3 length is 16 residues. V dropped 1 base and J dropped 3; count of bases not matched to a gene: 5. This CDR3 is CASSLETDRGLYEQYF. CDR3 sequence (DNA): TGTGCCAGCAGTTTAGAAACGGACAGGGGGCTCTACGAGCAGTACTTC.

In this sample, this clonotype turned up a few times. The chain employs TRBV27 and TRBJ2-1; 10 nucleotides line up with TRBD1. The CDR3 length is 19 residues. Germline CDR1 reads MNHEY; CDR2 reads SMNVEV (reference sequence). After removal of 3 bases from V and 0 bases from J, the junction contained 11 bases not matched to a gene. The CDR3 DNA sequence: TGTGCCAGCAGTTTGTTGGACAGGGGGAACACGCCCTCCTACAATGAGCAGTTCTTC. This codes for CASSLLDRGNTPSYNEQFF.

This clonotype was found a few times. The chain uses TRBV7-9 and TRBJ2-1; TRBD2 is a possible D gene (6 bases). Trimming left V 0 bases short and J 8 bases short, with 14 bases between. CDR3 length: 15 amino acids. Per germline, CDR1 SEHNR and CDR2 FQNEAQ (reference sequence). The DNA for the CDR3 is TGTGCCAGCAGCTTAGCGCAATCTAGCGTCCATGAGCAGTTCTTC. This translates into CASSLAQSSVHEQFF.

The V gene is TRBV7-6, the J gene TRBJ2-1; TRBD2 matches at 11 bases. Germline V lookup: CDR1 SGHVS, CDR2 FNYEAQ. CDR3 length equals 17 residues. The J segment lost 7 bases and the V segment lost 5 bases, leaving 13 bases of the junction unmatched. Here the CDR3 reads CASSLYTSGSGVNEQFF. CDR3 sequence (DNA): TGTGCCAGCAGCCTCTACACTAGCGGGAGCGGTGTAAATGAGCAGTTCTTC.

This clonotype showed up just a few times. This chain's CDR3 is CASSSLAGGFSYEQYF. In DNA, the CDR3 is TGTGCCAGCAGCTCGCTAGCGGGAGGGTTCTCCTACGAGCAGTACTTC. This chain joins TRBV7-2 and TRBJ2-7, with TRBD2 matching 12 bases. V lost 4 bases and J lost 0; bases outside the gene matches: 4. CDR1 SGHTA and CDR2 FQGNSA come from the germline V gene. CDR3 size: 16 residues.

This clonotype was seen a few times. The CDR3 coding sequence is TGTGCCAGCAGTTTAAGGCAGGGGGGTTTCCAAGAGACCCAGTACTTC. This gives the protein CASSLRQGGFQETQYF. V gene TRBV12-3 or TRBV12-4 combines with J gene TRBJ2-5; D perhaps matches TRBD1 (7 bases). The CDR3 totals 16 residues. Trimming cost V 2 bases and J 1 base, with 14 bases left between them.

V usage is TRBV27 and J usage is TRBJ2-7, with D perhaps matching TRBD2 (6 bases). The CDR3 contains 15 residues. Per germline, CDR1 MNHEY and CDR2 SMNVEV (reference sequence). Trimming pared 2 bases from V and 5 bases from J, leaving 16 bases between. The DNA of the CDR3 is TGTGCCAGCAGTTTAGCGGGGACGGCCGTCCACGAGCAGTACTTC. Translation gives CASSLAGTAVHEQYF.

The V call is TRBV24-1, the J call TRBJ2-1; 8 nucleotides align to TRBD1. Losses at the gene ends were 5 bases for V and 4 bases for J; bases not matched to a gene: 6. Looked up from germline, CDR1 is KGHDR and CDR2 is SFDVKD. The CDR3 runs 15 residues. The CDR3: CATSGRQGIYNEQFF. The CDR3 bases are TGTGCCACCAGTGGGCGACAGGGGATATACAATGAGCAGTTCTTC.

Details on this clonotype: This may come from a read error, since a much larger clone is one base off. The gene calls are TRBV7-2 and TRBJ2-1; D call uncertain. Germline assignment: CDR1 SGHTA and CDR2 FQGNSA. The CDR3 is 11 amino acids. With 5 bases removed from V and 8 bases from J, the gap between germline ends came to 7 bases. The CDR3 spells CASSPLYEQFF. The CDR3 DNA reads TGTGCCAGCAGCCCCTTGTATGAGCAGTTCTTC. Using reference TRBV7-2 and TRBJ2-1 for the parts outside the CDR3, the full variable domain is GAGVSQSPSNKVTEKGKDVELRCDPISGHTALYWYRQSLGQGLEFLIYFQGNSAPDKSGLPSDRFSAERTGGSVSTLTIQRTQQEDSAVYLCASSPLYEQFFGPGTRLTVL.

This clonotype was seen at least ten times. The V and J genes are TRBV4-3 and TRBJ2-2; 12 bases are shared with TRBD2. Germline CDR1 and CDR2: LGHNA and YSLEER. Losses at the gene ends were 6 bases for V and 7 bases for J; bases not matched to a gene: 3. The CDR3 has 14 residues. The CDR3 DNA is TGCGCCAGCAGAGGACTAGCGGGAAGCGGGGAGCTGTTTTTT. The encoded protein is CASRGLAGSGELFF.

This clonotype occurred many times. The chain links TRBV9 to TRBJ2-5, with 11 bases matching TRBD1. Germline V gene data show CDR1 as SGDLS and CDR2 as YYNGEE. Trimming cost V 3 bases and J 4 bases; bases outside gene matches: 5. There are 15 residues in the CDR3. CDR3: CASSGEGTGGETQYF. In DNA form, the CDR3 reads TGTGCCAGCAGCGGCGAAGGGACAGGGGGAGAGACCCAGTACTTC.

This clonotype was detected many times. This sequence joins TRBV20-1 and TRBJ2-5; no reliable D call. CDR1 DFQATT and CDR2 SNEGSKA come from the germline V gene (reference sequence). This CDR3 comprises 16 residues. V dropped 6 bases and J dropped 2 bases, with 22 bases sitting between them. The DNA of the CDR3 is TGCAGTGCCGCACTTTGGACCACGGCGCTACAAGAGACCCAGTACTTC. Its protein product is CSAALWTTALQETQYF.

This clonotype was seen ten or more times. CDR3 in amino acids: CASSLGAESYEQYF. The CDR3 nucleotides are TGTGCCAGCAGCTTAGGGGCGGAATCCTACGAGCAGTACTTC. The J gene is TRBJ2-7, the V gene TRBV7-6; the D is unclear. The CDR3 runs 14 residues. Trimming stripped 1 base from V and 1 base from J, with 8 bases between. Looked up from germline, CDR1 is SGHVS and CDR2 is FNYEAQ.

This clonotype appeared a few times. V is TRBV28 and J is TRBJ2-7; 8 nucleotides align to TRBD2. The junction had 12 bases not matched to a gene; V was cut back by 2 bases and J by 0 bases. CDR1 MDHEN and CDR2 SYDVKM come from the germline V gene. The CDR3 totals 18 residues. CDR3 region: CASSLKGWLAGGSYEQYF. In DNA form, the CDR3 reads TGTGCCAGCAGTTTAAAGGGGTGGCTGGCGGGAGGCTCCTACGAGCAGTACTTC. Based on the CDR3 plus reference TRBV28 and TRBJ2-7, the full variable domain is DVKVTQSSRYLVKRTGEKVFLECVQDMDHENMFWYRQDPGLGLRLIYFSYDVKMKEKGDIPEGYSVSREKKERFSLILESASTNQTSMYLCASSLKGWLAGGSYEQYFGPGTRLTVT.

This clonotype was seen only a few times. The J gene is TRBJ2-2, the V gene TRBV10-3; D is tentatively TRBD1 or TRBD2 (5 bases each). In germline, CDR1 is ENHRY, CDR2 SYGVKD. V dropped 7 bases and J dropped 6 bases, with 12 bases sitting between them. This CDR3 contains 13 residues. CDR3 sequence: CAITRERPGELFF. CDR3 nucleotides: TGTGCCATCACCAGGGAGAGGCCCGGGGAGCTGTTTTTT.

The chain carries TRBV30 and TRBJ2-7, with 13 bases that match TRBD2. The CDR3 has 16 residues. Germline-derived CDR1 and CDR2 are GTSNPN and SVGIG (reference sequence). V trimming: 0 bases; J trimming: 1 base; junction bases outside the gene matches: 3. CDR3 sequence: CAWSVRGLAGSYEQYF. Written as DNA, the CDR3 is TGTGCCTGGAGTGTAAGGGGACTAGCGGGATCCTACGAGCAGTACTTC.

The chain carries TRBV12-5 and TRBJ2-5; 10 bases agree with TRBD1. With V trimmed by 6 bases and J by 4 bases, 8 bases remained unmatched. The germline V gene encodes CDR1 LGHNT and CDR2 FRNRAP. CDR3 size: 15 residues. CDR3: CASGTGGAKPETQYF. CDR3 DNA sequence: TGTGCTAGTGGGACAGGGGGCGCGAAGCCAGAGACCCAGTACTTC.

At least ten counts were recorded for this clonotype. The chain carries TRBV20-1 and TRBJ1-4, with TRBD1 matching 7 bases. V trimming: 3 bases; J trimming: 3 bases; junction bases outside the gene matches: 10. CDR1 and CDR2 (germline): DFQATT, SNEGSKA (reference sequence). The CDR3 is 16 amino acids. The CDR3 reads CSARALDRAANEKLFF. CDR3 nucleotide sequence: TGCAGTGCTAGGGCCCTTGACAGGGCAGCTAATGAAAAACTGTTTTTT.